The clone carrying this T cell receptor (beta chain) was seen at least ten times. V shed 4 bases, J shed 1 base, and the junction held 2 bases outside the gene matches. CDR3 length equals 14 residues. The data were taken from a study of neurological immune-mediated disorders. TCRdb called the 5' RACE reads again in MiXCR, with one record for every CDR3 protein. The sample consists of fewer than 80,000 distinct CDR3 sequences, less than 6% of them appearing once. The chain has TRBV12-3 or TRBV12-4 and TRBJ2-3; 7 bases fit TRBD1. The clonotype comes from a woman in her fifties or sixties with multiple sclerosis. The sequencing sample was made of PBMCs. CDR3 bases: TGTGCCAGCAGTTGGGACAGTCGCACAGATACGCAGTATTTT. Translating it yields CASSWDSRTDTQYF.